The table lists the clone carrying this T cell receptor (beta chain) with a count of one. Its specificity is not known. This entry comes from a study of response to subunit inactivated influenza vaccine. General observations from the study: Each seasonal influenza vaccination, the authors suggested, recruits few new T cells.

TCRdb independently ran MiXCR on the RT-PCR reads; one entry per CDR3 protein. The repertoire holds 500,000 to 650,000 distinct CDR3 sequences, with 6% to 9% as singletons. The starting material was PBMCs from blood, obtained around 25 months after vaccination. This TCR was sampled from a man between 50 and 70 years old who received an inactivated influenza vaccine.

The CDR3 nucleotides are TGTGCCAGCAGCTGGATCCGGGGACTAGCAGGCCCCGGGGAGCTGTTTTTT. This gives the protein CASSWIRGLAGPGELFF. J is TRBJ2-2 and V is TRBV7-6; 9 bases fit TRBD2. The CDR3 loop spans 17 amino acids. Germline CDR1 SGHVS, CDR2 FNYEAQ. The trim removed 4 bases at V and 6 bases at J, leaving 12 bases unmatched.